This T cell receptor beta chain emerged from a study of cytomegalovirus exposure and HLA in healthy donors. For the study at large: Earlier sequencing of approximately 200 million T cells yielded roughly 120 million unique TCR beta sequences. Points from the study as a whole: Reportedly, cytomegalovirus status was diagnosed with high sensitivity and specificity.

The PCR ran on 60 Vbeta and 13 Jbeta primers. Assay: immunoSEQ multiplex PCR; the TCRdb copy retains only in-frame clones and omits some. The profile shows about 36,000 clones, nearly 70% of them singletons. For this clone: Its antigen is currently unknown.

Sequencing used PBMCs. The sequence came from a man aged 25 to 40 in good health and CMV-seronegative.

The CDR3 sequence: CASSQDSGASGSYAGETQYF. The CDR3 nucleotides read TGCGCCAGCAGCCAAGATAGTGGGGCTAGCGGGAGCTATGCAGGAGAGACCCAGTACTTC. The gene calls are TRBV4-1 and TRBJ2-5; 10 bases agree with TRBD2. The CDR3 totals 20 residues. V was clipped by 0 bases and J by 4 bases; unmatched bases: 17. Germline assignment: CDR1 MGHRA and CDR2 YSYEKL.